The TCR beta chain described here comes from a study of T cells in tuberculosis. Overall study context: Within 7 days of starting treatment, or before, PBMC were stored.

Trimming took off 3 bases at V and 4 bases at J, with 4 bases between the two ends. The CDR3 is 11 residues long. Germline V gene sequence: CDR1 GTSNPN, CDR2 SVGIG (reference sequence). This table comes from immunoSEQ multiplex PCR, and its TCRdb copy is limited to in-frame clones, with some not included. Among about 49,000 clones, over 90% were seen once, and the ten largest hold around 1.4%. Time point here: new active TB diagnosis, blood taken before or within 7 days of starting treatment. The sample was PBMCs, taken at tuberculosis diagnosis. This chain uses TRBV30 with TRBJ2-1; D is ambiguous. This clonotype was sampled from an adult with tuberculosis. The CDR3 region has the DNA TGTGCCTGGAGGGCTTACAATGAGCAGTTCTTC. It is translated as CAWRAYNEQFF.